This T cell receptor beta chain was captured by sequencing in a study of T cells after somatic rescue of genetic block. Only a few counts were recorded for this clone. Profiled with immunoSEQ multiplex PCR; TCRdb holds only in-frame clones, not every one. The profile covers approximately 10,000 clones, with 74% appearing a single time and around a fifth taken by the ten largest. There are 12 residues in the CDR3. V lost 6 bases and J lost 7, with 7 bases in between. Germline values: CDR1 SGHVS, CDR2 FNYEAQ. Material: peripheral blood mononuclear cells (PBMCs). The clonotype originates from a boy aged 10-17 years. The genes are TRBV7-6 and TRBJ1-6; D unresolved. The CDR3 region has the DNA TGTGCCAGCAGGAACCTGAATTCACCCCTCCACTTT. Its protein is CASRNLNSPLHF.